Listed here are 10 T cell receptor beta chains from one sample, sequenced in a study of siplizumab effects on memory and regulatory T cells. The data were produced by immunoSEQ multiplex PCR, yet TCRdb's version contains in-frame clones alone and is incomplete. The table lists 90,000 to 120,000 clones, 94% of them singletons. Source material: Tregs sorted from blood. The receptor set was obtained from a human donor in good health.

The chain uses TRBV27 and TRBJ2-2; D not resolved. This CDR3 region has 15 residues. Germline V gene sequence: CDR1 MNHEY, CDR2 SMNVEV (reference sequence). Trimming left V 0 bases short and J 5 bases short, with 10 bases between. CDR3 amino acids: CASSLSGRSTGELFF. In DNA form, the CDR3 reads TGTGCCAGCAGTTTATCGGGCCGGAGTACCGGGGAGCTGTTTTTT.

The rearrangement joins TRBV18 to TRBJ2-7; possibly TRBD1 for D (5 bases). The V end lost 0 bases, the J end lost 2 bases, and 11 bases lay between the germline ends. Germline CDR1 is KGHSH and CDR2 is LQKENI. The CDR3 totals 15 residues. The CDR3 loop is CASSPPGPLPYEQYF. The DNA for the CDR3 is TGTGCCAGCTCACCACCGGGGCCACTACCCTACGAGCAGTACTTC.

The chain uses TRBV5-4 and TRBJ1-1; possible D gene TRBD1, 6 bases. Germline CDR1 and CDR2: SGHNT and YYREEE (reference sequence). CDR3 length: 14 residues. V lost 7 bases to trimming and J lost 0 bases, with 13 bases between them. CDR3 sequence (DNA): TGTGCCAGCTCTCTTAGGGGGATGAACACTGAAGCTTTCTTT. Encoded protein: CASSLRGMNTEAFF.

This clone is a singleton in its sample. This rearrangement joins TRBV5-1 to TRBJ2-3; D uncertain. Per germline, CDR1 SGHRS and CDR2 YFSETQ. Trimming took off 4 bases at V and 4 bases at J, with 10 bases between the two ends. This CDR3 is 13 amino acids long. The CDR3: CASSRSSSDTQYF. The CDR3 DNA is TGCGCCAGCAGCCGGTCGAGCTCAGATACGCAGTATTTT.

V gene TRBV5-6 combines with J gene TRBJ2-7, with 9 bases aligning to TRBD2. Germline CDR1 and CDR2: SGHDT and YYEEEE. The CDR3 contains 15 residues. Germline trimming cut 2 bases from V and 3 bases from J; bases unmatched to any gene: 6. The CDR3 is CASSLGRLAVYEQYF. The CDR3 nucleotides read TGTGCCAGCAGCTTAGGGCGACTAGCGGTCTACGAGCAGTACTTC.

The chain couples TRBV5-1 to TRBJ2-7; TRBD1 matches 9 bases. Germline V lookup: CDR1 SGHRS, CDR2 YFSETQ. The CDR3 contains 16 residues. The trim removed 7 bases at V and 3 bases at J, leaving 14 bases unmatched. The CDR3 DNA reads TGCGCCAGCCGTTATAACCCCGGGACAGGGAACTACGAGCAGTACTTC. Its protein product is CASRYNPGTGNYEQYF.

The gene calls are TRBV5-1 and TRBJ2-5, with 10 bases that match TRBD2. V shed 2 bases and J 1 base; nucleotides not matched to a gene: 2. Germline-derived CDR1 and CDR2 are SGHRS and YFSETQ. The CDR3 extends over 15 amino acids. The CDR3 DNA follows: TGCGCCAGCAGCTTTATAGCGGGAGGCCAAGAGACCCAGTACTTC. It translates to CASSFIAGGQETQYF.

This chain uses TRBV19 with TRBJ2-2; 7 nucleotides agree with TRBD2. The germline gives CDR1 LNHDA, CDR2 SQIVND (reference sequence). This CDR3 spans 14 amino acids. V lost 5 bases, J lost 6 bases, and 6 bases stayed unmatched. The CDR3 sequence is CASSPWEGSGELFF. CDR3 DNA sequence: TGTGCCAGTAGTCCGTGGGAGGGTTCCGGGGAGCTGTTTTTT.

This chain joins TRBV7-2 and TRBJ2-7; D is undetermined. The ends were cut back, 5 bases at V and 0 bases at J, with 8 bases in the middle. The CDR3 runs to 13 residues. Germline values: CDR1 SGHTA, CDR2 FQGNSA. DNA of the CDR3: TGTGCCAGCAGCCCGACTGGCTCCTACGAGCAGTACTTC. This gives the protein CASSPTGSYEQYF. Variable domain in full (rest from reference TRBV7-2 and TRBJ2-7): GAGVSQSPSNKVTEKGKDVELRCDPISGHTALYWYRQSLGQGLEFLIYFQGNSAPDKSGLPSDRFSAERTGGSVSTLTIQRTQQEDSAVYLCASSPTGSYEQYFGPGTRLTVT.

The CDR3 loop is CASIGRGGSYNEQFF. The CDR3 nucleotides read TGTGCCAGTATCGGCAGGGGGGGATCCTACAATGAGCAGTTCTTC. The chain employs TRBV19 and TRBJ2-1; D possibly uses TRBD1 or TRBD2 (7 bases each). Between the trimmed V and J ends, which lost 7 bases and 1 base, there was a span of 14 bases. Germline V gene lookup returns CDR1 LNHDA and CDR2 SQIVND (reference sequence). This CDR3 spans 15 amino acids.